These 18 T cell receptor beta chains share one sample of origin, sequenced in a study of follicular helper T cells after annual influenza vaccination. Produced via immunoSEQ multiplex PCR; TCRdb's table is partial and in-frame only. The sample holds about 11,000 clones, about 80% seen once. The sample's time point: 2014-2015 season, pre-vaccination. The source material was CXCR5- memory CD4+ T cells sorted from blood, sampled on the day of influenza vaccination. The receptors were gathered from an adult who received the influenza vaccine.

This clone was observed once. The genes are TRBV11-2 and TRBJ2-3; D possibly corresponds to TRBD2 (9 bases). The CDR3 is 16 amino acids. Germline CDR1 is SGHAT and CDR2 is FQNNGV. The V end was cut by 1 base, the J end by 5 bases, with 16 bases between. CDR3 residues: CASSLAASGTGDTQYF. The CDR3 DNA reads as TGTGCCAGCAGCTTAGCAGCTAGCGGGACAGGAGATACGCAGTATTTT.

The count of this clone is one. J is TRBJ2-7 and V is TRBV4-2; possibly TRBD1 for D (7 bases). Germline loops: CDR1 LGHNA, CDR2 YNFKEQ. CDR3 size: 15 residues. Trimming cost V 3 bases and J 9 bases, with 21 bases left between them. CDR3 nucleotides: TGTGCCAGCAGCCAGGTCCCGCGGGACAGTGCGGTGCAGTACTTC. Translating gives CASSQVPRDSAVQYF.

CDR3 in DNA: TGTGCCACCAGCAGAGATGAAATTGGGTTAGGGGAAAAACTGTTTTTT. This translates into CATSRDEIGLGEKLFF. The V call is TRBV15, the J call TRBJ1-4; no firm D call. Deletions cut 0 bases from V and 8 bases from J, with 16 bases between. Germline CDR1 is LNHNV and CDR2 is YYDKDF (reference sequence). The CDR3 is 16 residues long. Supplemented by reference TRBV15 and TRBJ1-4, the full variable domain reads DAMVIQNPRYQVTQFGKPVTLSCSQTLNHNVMYWYQQKSSQAPKLLFHYYDKDFNNEADTPDNFQSRRPNTSFCFLDIRSPGLGDTAMYLCATSRDEIGLGEKLFFGSGTQLSVL.

The chain uses TRBV2 and TRBJ1-1, with TRBD1 as a possible D gene (6 bases). V was shortened by 4 bases and J by 3 bases, with 12 bases between the two germline ends. The CDR3 spans 14 residues. In germline, CDR1 is SNHLY, CDR2 FYNNEI. This CDR3 reads CASSVRDTDTEAFF. CDR3 nucleotide sequence: TGTGCCAGCAGTGTGCGGGACACAGACACTGAAGCTTTCTTT. Full variable domain (remainder filled in from reference TRBV2 and TRBJ1-1): EPEVTQTPSHQVTQMGQEVILRCVPISNHLYFYWYRQILGQKVEFLVSFYNNEISEKSEIFDDQFSVERPDGSNFTLKIRSTKLEDSAMYFCASSVRDTDTEAFFGQGTRLTVV.

This rearrangement joins TRBV6-5 to TRBJ1-1, with unresolved D. CDR3 length: 15 amino acids. Germline V gene lookup returns CDR1 MNHEY and CDR2 SVGAGI. The V end lost 0 bases, the J end lost 2 bases, and 10 bases lay between the germline ends. CDR3 protein: CASSYSFRENTEAFF. The DNA for the CDR3 is TGTGCCAGCAGTTACTCTTTTAGGGAAAACACTGAAGCTTTCTTT.

This clone was observed a few times. V is TRBV28 and J is TRBJ1-1; no clear D gene. Trimming removed 5 bases from V and 1 base from J, with 11 bases in between. The CDR3 is 14 residues long. CDR1 is MDHEN and CDR2 is SYDVKM in the germline V gene. CDR3 DNA sequence: TGTGCCAGCAGTCCCTCGACCGAGAACACTGAAGCTTTCTTT. Protein sequence: CASSPSTENTEAFF.

With respect to this clone: Other DNA sequences in the same sample also yield this CDR3. V is TRBV7-2 and J is TRBJ1-5; perhaps TRBD1 as D (6 bases). There are 14 residues in the CDR3. V lost 6 bases to trimming and J lost 4 bases, with 13 bases between them. CDR1 and CDR2 from the germline V gene are SGHTA and FQGNSA. CDR3 in DNA: TGTGCCAGCAGACATACCGACAGGAATCAGCCCCAGCATTTT. It codes for CASRHTDRNQPQHF.

V and J are TRBV6-5 and TRBJ2-7, with 7 bases that match TRBD2. CDR3 length: 14 residues. Trimming removed 5 bases from V and 7 bases from J; junction bases left unmatched: 11. Germline CDR1 MNHEY, CDR2 SVGAGI. DNA for the CDR3: TGTGCCAGCAGTCTTGGGGGAAGGACTAGTGAGCAGTACTTC. Protein product: CASSLGGRTSEQYF.

This clone was counted a few times. The chain carries TRBV6-1 and TRBJ2-7; 11 bases map to TRBD2. Germline lookup yields CDR1 MNHNS and CDR2 SASEGT. The CDR3 runs to 13 residues. Trimming at V came to 10 bases and at J to 6 bases, leaving 8 bases not matched to a gene. CDR3 sequence: CATKLAGEVEQYF. CDR3 DNA: TGTGCCACCAAACTAGCGGGAGAGGTCGAGCAGTACTTC.

CDR3: CASSQTLRQGAIEKLFF. DNA for the CDR3: TGCGCCAGCAGCCAAACTCTTAGACAGGGGGCCATTGAAAAACTGTTTTTT. The genes are TRBV4-1 and TRBJ1-4, with 10 bases identical to TRBD1. CDR1 is MGHRA and CDR2 is YSYEKL in the germline V gene. The junction had 10 bases not matched to a gene; V was cut back by 2 bases and J by 7 bases. The CDR3 loop spans 17 amino acids.

The chain employs TRBV6-5 and TRBJ2-7, with TRBD2 as a possible D gene (5 bases). The CDR3 covers 14 residues. Germline V lookup: CDR1 MNHEY, CDR2 SVGAGI. V gave up 0 bases and J gave up 1 base, with 7 bases separating them. For the CDR3, the DNA is TGTGCCAGCAGTTACTCCGGGGATTCCTACGAGCAGTACTTC. Its protein is CASSYSGDSYEQYF.

The chain employs TRBV7-2 and TRBJ2-7; 7 bases are a match to TRBD2. The CDR3 covers 14 residues. Germline V gene sequence: CDR1 SGHTA, CDR2 FQGNSA. V lost 4 bases and J lost 3; bases outside the gene matches: 6. The CDR3: CASSSSGGNYEQYF. For the CDR3, the DNA is TGTGCCAGCAGCTCTAGCGGCGGTAACTACGAGCAGTACTTC.

V and J are TRBV2 and TRBJ2-2; D is unresolved. The ends were cut back, 8 bases at V and 0 bases at J, with 10 bases in the middle. Germline loops: CDR1 SNHLY, CDR2 FYNNEI. There are 14 residues in the CDR3. The CDR3 DNA reads as TGTGCCAGCCTCCCACGTCCGAACACCGGGGAGCTGTTTTTT. Its protein product is CASLPRPNTGELFF. Looking up the rest from reference TRBV2 and TRBJ2-2 gives the full variable domain: EPEVTQTPSHQVTQMGQEVILRCVPISNHLYFYWYRQILGQKVEFLVSFYNNEISEKSEIFDDQFSVERPDGSNFTLKIRSTKLEDSAMYFCASLPRPNTGELFFGEGSRLTVL.

The chain carries TRBV19 and TRBJ2-7, with 8 positions matching TRBD1. This CDR3 is built from 16 residues. The ends lost 3 bases at V and 3 bases at J; junction bases unmatched: 10. Looked up from germline, CDR1 is LNHDA and CDR2 is SQIVND (reference sequence). The CDR3 nucleotides read TGTGCCAGTAGTATTATAAGGGGGACAGGTTACTACGAGCAGTACTTC. It translates to CASSIIRGTGYYEQYF.

The J gene is TRBJ1-4, the V gene TRBV28, with 7 bases aligning to TRBD1. The CDR3 sequence is 15 residues long. Losses at the gene ends were 4 bases for V and 2 bases for J; bases not matched to a gene: 4. Germline V gene data show CDR1 as MDHEN and CDR2 as SYDVKM. The chain's CDR3 is CASSSRDSTNEKLFF. Here the CDR3 DNA reads TGTGCCAGCAGTTCTAGGGACAGCACTAATGAAAAACTGTTTTTT.

This clone is a singleton in its sample. V usage is TRBV7-2 and J usage is TRBJ1-5; 8 nucleotides align to TRBD1. CDR1 SGHTA and CDR2 FQGNSA come from the germline V gene. J was trimmed by 5 bases and V by 1 base; bases with no gene match: 4. The CDR3 covers 15 residues. The CDR3 DNA follows: TGTGCCAGCAGCTTAGTTGGGACAGGTTATCAGCCCCAGCATTTT. Translation: CASSLVGTGYQPQHF. Variable domain in full (rest from reference TRBV7-2 and TRBJ1-5): GAGVSQSPSNKVTEKGKDVELRCDPISGHTALYWYRQSLGQGLEFLIYFQGNSAPDKSGLPSDRFSAERTGGSVSTLTIQRTQQEDSAVYLCASSLVGTGYQPQHFGDGTRLSIL.

The chain combines TRBV7-2 with TRBJ2-7; D unclear. Germline V gene lookup returns CDR1 SGHTA and CDR2 FQGNSA. Trimming stripped 5 bases from V and 4 bases from J, with 6 bases between. There are 11 residues in the CDR3. The CDR3 bases are TGTGCCAGCAGCGACCGTTACGAGCAGTACTTC. Protein product: CASSDRYEQYF.

The chain employs TRBV7-9 and TRBJ1-3; D gene ambiguous. The CDR3 covers 13 residues. CDR1 is SEHNR and CDR2 is FQNEAQ in the germline V gene (reference sequence). V dropped 4 bases and J dropped 4 bases, with 8 bases sitting between them. DNA for the CDR3: TGTGCCAGCAGCTCCTCACAGGGAAACACCATATATTTT. Its protein is CASSSSQGNTIYF.